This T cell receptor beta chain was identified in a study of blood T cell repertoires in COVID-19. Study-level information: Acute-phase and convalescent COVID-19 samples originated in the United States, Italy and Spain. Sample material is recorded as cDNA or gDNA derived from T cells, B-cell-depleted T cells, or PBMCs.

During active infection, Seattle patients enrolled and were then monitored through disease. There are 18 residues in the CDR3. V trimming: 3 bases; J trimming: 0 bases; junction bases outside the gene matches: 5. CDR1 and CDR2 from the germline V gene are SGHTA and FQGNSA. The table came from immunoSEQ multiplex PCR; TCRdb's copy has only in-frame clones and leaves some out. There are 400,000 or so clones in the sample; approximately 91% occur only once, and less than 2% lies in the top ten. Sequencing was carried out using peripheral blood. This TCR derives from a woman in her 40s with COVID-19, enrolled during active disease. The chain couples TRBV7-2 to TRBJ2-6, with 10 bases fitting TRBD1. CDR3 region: CASSFRTGGFSGANVLTF. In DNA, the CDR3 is TGTGCCAGCAGCTTCCGGACAGGGGGATTCTCTGGGGCCAACGTCCTGACTTTC.